This T cell receptor (beta chain) was recovered during a study of T-cell memory formation after mild COVID-19. Study at large: Clusters of TCRs were largely donor specific. Study-level results: From day 15 to 85, contracting clones were balanced between CD4 and CD8, whereas later expanders leaned toward CD4+.

TCRdb redid the calling of the 5' RACE reads with MiXCR, one entry per CDR3 protein. The sample lists more than 300,000 distinct CDR3 sequences; around 15% were seen once. This clonotype was observed at least ten times. Its antigen is unidentified. The germline V gene has CDR1 MNHEY and CDR2 SMNVEV (reference sequence). V was pared by 3 bases and J by 5 bases, with 5 bases of the junction left unmatched. The CDR3 runs 16 residues. This sequence originates from a man aged 18 to 29 who had mild COVID-19 (a few samples of this study predate the infection). Cell type and time point are not known. V is TRBV27 and J is TRBJ2-1; 12 positions agree with TRBD2. Sequencing used PBMCs or a T cell subset sorted from them (not recorded which). The CDR3 bases are TGTGCCAGCAGTTTCGGACTAGCGGGGAGACACAATGAGCAGTTCTTC. This gives the protein CASSFGLAGRHNEQFF.